These 10 T cell receptor beta chains originate from one sample sequenced in a study of a mutant IDH1 vaccine in newly diagnosed glioma. Time point described: baseline, week 1 (first vaccination visit). Treatment of the sample: pre-vaccination baseline after standard-of-care therapy. TCRdb keeps only in-frame clones here, not all; method: immunoSEQ multiplex PCR. This table holds tens of thousands of clones, about nine tenths found once. Sequenced here: PBMCs, sampled from a glioma patient treated with radiotherapy, temozolomide or both. Receptors originate from a man aged 50 to 59 with glioma.

This sequence joins TRBV6-1 and TRBJ2-4; D call uncertain. Germline V lookup: CDR1 MNHNS, CDR2 SASEGT. This CDR3 has 15 residues. Trimming stripped 1 base from V and 3 bases from J, with 10 bases between. The CDR3 region is CASSEERYGKNIQYF. CDR3 bases: TGTGCCAGCAGTGAAGAAAGGTACGGCAAAAACATTCAGTACTTC.

The J gene is TRBJ2-1, the V gene TRBV7-2; TRBD2 aligns across 8 bases. The CDR3 is 17 amino acids. Germline assignment: CDR1 SGHTA and CDR2 FQGNSA. J gave up 0 bases and V 7 bases, and 11 bases lay outside the gene matches. In DNA form, the CDR3 reads TGTGCCAGCACCTTTAGGGGCAGCGGGAGCTCCTACAATGAGCAGTTCTTC. Translated, it gives CASTFRGSGSSYNEQFF.

This rearrangement joins TRBV29-1 to TRBJ2-7; 9 bases map to TRBD2. V was pared by 2 bases and J by 0 bases, with 8 bases of the junction left unmatched. CDR3 length: 16 residues. Looked up from germline, CDR1 is SQVTM and CDR2 is ANQGSEA. In DNA, the CDR3 is TGCAGCGTTGAAATCCCCCTAGCGGGGTACTCCTACGAGCAGTACTTC. Protein: CSVEIPLAGYSYEQYF.

The chain employs TRBV27 and TRBJ2-7; D unresolved. This CDR3 has 13 amino acids. The V end was cut by 2 bases, the J end by 2 bases, with 7 bases between. Germline lookup yields CDR1 MNHEY and CDR2 SMNVEV (reference sequence). In DNA form, the CDR3 reads TGTGCCAGCAGTTTAGGAGACACCTACGAGCAGTACTTC. It specifies CASSLGDTYEQYF.

The rearrangement links TRBV7-9 to TRBJ1-5, with a possible D match to TRBD1 (5 bases). The V and J ends lost 4 bases and 8 bases respectively, with 21 bases between them. Germline V CDR1 and CDR2: SEHNR, FQNEAQ (reference sequence). The CDR3 length is 16 residues. The CDR3 sequence is CASSSPRGWDLKPQHF. CDR3 nucleotides: TGTGCCAGCAGCTCCCCACGGGGCTGGGATCTTAAGCCCCAGCATTTT. The variable domain in full, completed from reference TRBV7-9 and TRBJ1-5, reads DTGVSQNPRHKITKRGQNVTFRCDPISEHNRLYWYRQTLGQGPEFLTYFQNEAQLEKSRLLSDRFSAERPKGSFSTLEIQRTEQGDSAMYLCASSSPRGWDLKPQHFGDGTRLSIL.

This clone was observed a handful of times. The rearrangement links TRBV6-1 to TRBJ1-5; D uncertain. The CDR3 loop spans 14 amino acids. V was clipped by 6 bases and J by 4 bases, with 13 bases between them. The germline CDR1 and CDR2 sequences are MNHNS and SASEGT. CDR3 DNA: TGTGCCAGCAGGGACTATATGGGGAATCAGCCCCAGCATTTT. Translating it yields CASRDYMGNQPQHF.

This clone was seen once. The chain uses TRBV30 and TRBJ2-2, with 7 bases aligning to TRBD1. This CDR3 region has 17 residues. Germline V gene sequence: CDR1 GTSNPN, CDR2 SVGIG (reference sequence). With 2 bases clipped from V and 4 bases from J, the junction kept 13 bases outside the gene matches. The chain's CDR3 is CAWSPPGQSPRTGELFF. As DNA, the CDR3 is TGTGCCTGGAGTCCCCCGGGACAGTCTCCCCGCACCGGGGAGCTGTTTTTT. The whole variable domain, filled in from reference TRBV30 and TRBJ2-2, reads SQTIHQWPATLVQPVGSPLSLECTVEGTSNPNLYWYRQAAGRGLQLLFYSVGIGQISSEVPQNLSASRPQDRQFILSSKKLLLSDSGFYLCAWSPPGQSPRTGELFFGEGSRLTVL.

V is TRBV4-2 and J is TRBJ1-2; unclear D gene. The length of the CDR3 is 17 residues. V dropped 0 bases and J dropped 4 bases, with 18 bases sitting between them. Germline-derived CDR1 and CDR2 are LGHNA and YNFKEQ. The DNA of the CDR3 is TGTGCCAGCAGCCAAGATTTGAGAAGCGGAATGATCTATGGCTACACCTTC. Amino acids: CASSQDLRSGMIYGYTF.

The rearrangement joins TRBV5-1 to TRBJ2-5; D remains ambiguous. CDR3 length: 13 amino acids. Germline-derived CDR1 and CDR2 are SGHRS and YFSETQ. Trimming stripped 0 bases from V and 5 bases from J, with 8 bases between. CDR3 sequence (DNA): TGCGCCAGCAGCTTGGCCCTGGGGGAGACCCAGTACTTC. This codes for CASSLALGETQYF.

In the case of this clone: The same CDR3 also results from other DNA sequences found in this sample. This sequence joins TRBV7-2 and TRBJ2-1; the match to TRBD1 covers 9 bases. Trimming removed 5 bases from V and 1 base from J; junction bases left unmatched: 3. The CDR3 is 15 amino acids. Germline CDR1 and CDR2: SGHTA and FQGNSA. The CDR3 DNA sequence: TGTGCCAGCAGCCTCGGGACAGGGTCCTACAATGAGCAGTTCTTC. Translation gives CASSLGTGSYNEQFF.